Below are 7 T cell receptor beta chains sequenced from a single sample in a study of a mutant IDH1 vaccine in newly diagnosed glioma. Repertoires were generated with immunoSEQ multiplex PCR, while TCRdb's copy carries only in-frame clones and drops some. The sample carries about 38,000 clones, about 78% recorded once. As to time point: baseline, week 1 (first vaccination visit). Described treatment: pre-vaccination baseline after standard-of-care therapy. The specimen comprised PBMCs, sampled from a glioma patient treated with radiotherapy, temozolomide or both. The receptors were sampled from a man in his forties with glioma. Some clones in this sample may be carry-over from other donors' samples.

The chain joins TRBV5-6 to TRBJ2-7; D tentatively reads TRBD1 or TRBD2 (6 bases each). Trimming took off 3 bases at V and 3 bases at J, with 19 bases between the two ends. Germline V lookup: CDR1 SGHDT, CDR2 YYEEEE. The CDR3 is 16 residues long. The CDR3 protein is CASSWSRWRGDYEQYF. CDR3 sequence (DNA): TGTGCCAGCAGCTGGAGTCGATGGAGGGGGGACTACGAGCAGTACTTC.

CDR3 sequence (DNA): TGTGCCAGCTCACCAGGACAGGGAACAGCTGAAGCTTTCTTT. As protein: CASSPGQGTAEAFF. The chain recombines TRBV18 with TRBJ1-1; 8 positions agree with TRBD1. V shed 2 bases and J 6 bases; nucleotides not matched to a gene: 5. The CDR3 runs 14 residues. Germline CDR1 reads KGHSH; CDR2 reads LQKENI. Together with reference TRBV18 and TRBJ1-1, the CDR3 gives the full variable domain: NAGVMQNPRHLVRRRGQEARLRCSPMKGHSHVYWYRQLPEEGLKFMVYLQKENIIDESGMPKERFSAEFPKEGPSILRIQQVVRGDSAAYFCASSPGQGTAEAFFGQGTRLTVV.

V gene TRBV29-1 combines with J gene TRBJ1-5; no definite D call. Germline V gives CDR1 SQVTM, CDR2 ANQGSEA. Trimming shortened V by 6 bases and J by 5 bases, and 17 bases separated the two germline ends. The CDR3 length is 14 residues. The chain's CDR3 is CSVGIGGSDQPQHF. The CDR3 coding sequence is TGCAGCGTCGGCATAGGAGGGTCCGATCAGCCCCAGCATTTT.

The chain carries TRBV30 and TRBJ2-7, with D perhaps TRBD1 or TRBD2 (6 bases each). Trimming shortened V by 0 bases and J by 7 bases, and 13 bases separated the two germline ends. The CDR3 is made up of 13 amino acids. The germline gives CDR1 GTSNPN, CDR2 SVGIG (reference sequence). The CDR3 DNA follows: TGTGCCTGGAGTGTACAGGGACTTGAGGAGCAGTACTTC. The encoded protein is CAWSVQGLEEQYF.

This chain uses TRBV4-2 with TRBJ1-1; D unclear. The CDR3 extends over 13 amino acids. Germline CDR1 reads LGHNA; CDR2 reads YNFKEQ. V lost 0 bases and J 1 base, leaving 3 bases between the germline ends. The CDR3 loop reads CASSQEENTEAFF. For the CDR3, the DNA is TGTGCCAGCAGCCAAGAGGAGAACACTGAAGCTTTCTTT.

A single count supports this clone. The DNA for the CDR3 is TGCAGCGTTGAGGGGGTCCCAGGGGGATTGGACTATGGCTACACCTTC. Protein: CSVEGVPGGLDYGYTF. This rearrangement joins TRBV29-1 to TRBJ1-2; the match to TRBD1 covers 7 bases. In germline, CDR1 is SQVTM, CDR2 ANQGSEA. Losses at the gene ends were 3 bases for V and 3 bases for J; bases not matched to a gene: 13. The CDR3 is 16 residues long.

The chain couples TRBV15 to TRBJ1-1; D unresolved. The V and J ends lost 8 bases and 5 bases respectively, with 12 bases between them. CDR3 length equals 12 residues. Germline V lookup: CDR1 LNHNV, CDR2 YYDKDF (reference sequence). The CDR3 loop reads CATASRITEAFF. The CDR3 coding sequence is TGTGCCACCGCGAGCAGGATAACTGAAGCTTTCTTT.